One and the same sample provided the 13 T cell receptor beta chains below, sequenced in a study of shared clonotypes between healthy human individuals. Cells designated naive CD8 were CD45RO-negative and were positively selected for CCR7, with terminally differentiated effector memory CD45RA+ cells excluded. Profiling relied on immunoSEQ multiplex PCR, and the TCRdb table lists in-frame clones only, not all of them. The sample records approximately 2,000,000 clones, around 95% being singletons. Specimen: naive CD8+ T cells from PBMCs. These TCRs come from a man aged 18 to 30 in good health. Some clones in this sample may be carry-over from other donors' samples.

This chain joins TRBV5-1 and TRBJ2-7; weak D call: TRBD1 (6 bases). CDR1 is SGHRS, CDR2 YFSETQ, per germline. This CDR3 has 12 residues. V was shortened by 4 bases and J by 4 bases, with 9 bases between the two germline ends. CDR3 DNA sequence: TGCGCCAGCAGCACAACAGGGTACGAGCAGTACTTC. Translation gives CASSTTGYEQYF.

The chain is built from TRBV10-3 and TRBJ2-1, with TRBD2 identical over 7 bases. The ends lost 3 bases at V and 0 bases at J; junction bases unmatched: 20. In germline, CDR1 is ENHRY, CDR2 SYGVKD. CDR3 length equals 21 residues. The CDR3 loop is CAISDILGQGGGSNSYNEQFF. CDR3 DNA: TGTGCCATCAGTGATATATTAGGGCAGGGTGGCGGGAGTAACTCCTACAATGAGCAGTTCTTC.

This clone came up once. V gene TRBV7-9 combines with J gene TRBJ2-7; maybe TRBD1 (6 bases). Trimming took off 3 bases at V and 6 bases at J, with 12 bases between the two ends. CDR3 length: 13 amino acids. In germline, CDR1 is SEHNR, CDR2 FQNEAQ (reference sequence). The CDR3 sequence is CASSFAGTTEQYF. CDR3 sequence (DNA): TGTGCCAGCAGCTTTGCCGGGACAACCGAGCAGTACTTC.

The chain links TRBV5-1 to TRBJ2-3; D possibly corresponds to TRBD2 (6 bases). In germline, CDR1 is SGHRS, CDR2 YFSETQ. There are 15 residues in the CDR3. V lost 4 bases, J lost 0 bases, and 12 bases lay in between. CDR3 sequence: CASSVFSGSTDTQYF. The CDR3 nucleotides are TGCGCCAGCAGCGTTTTTAGCGGTAGCACAGATACGCAGTATTTT.

The J gene is TRBJ1-1, the V gene TRBV9; D perhaps matches TRBD1 (6 bases). V gave up 4 bases and J gave up 1 base, with 14 bases separating them. This CDR3 spans 15 amino acids. Germline V lookup: CDR1 SGDLS, CDR2 YYNGEE. CDR3 residues: CASSSRTVPNTEAFF. Here the CDR3 DNA reads TGTGCCAGCAGCTCAAGGACAGTTCCGAACACTGAAGCTTTCTTT.

In its sample, this clone was seen once. This chain uses TRBV30 with TRBJ2-7; D may be TRBD1 (5 bases). V dropped 2 bases and J dropped 0 bases, with 8 bases sitting between them. The CDR3 has 13 residues. Germline V gives CDR1 GTSNPN, CDR2 SVGIG (reference sequence). Here the CDR3 reads CAWSTRASYEQYF. The CDR3 DNA is TGTGCCTGGAGTACCAGGGCCTCCTACGAGCAGTACTTC.

The chain recombines TRBV6-5 with TRBJ1-2, with D tentatively TRBD1 (5 bases). The CDR3 is made up of 16 amino acids. V was pared by 0 bases and J by 6 bases, with 17 bases between. Germline V gene lookup returns CDR1 MNHEY and CDR2 SVGAGI. The CDR3 bases are TGTGCCAGCAGTTACTCGATCCCAGGGCCCATTGATGGCTACACCTTC. Encoded protein: CASSYSIPGPIDGYTF.

CDR3 in DNA: TGCGCCAGCAGCCCCCGGGTAGGGACAACTGAAGCTTTCTTT. It yields the protein CASSPRVGTTEAFF. The chain is built from TRBV4-1 and TRBJ1-1; possible D gene TRBD1, 6 bases. The V and J ends lost 4 bases and 5 bases respectively, with 14 bases between them. The CDR3 runs to 14 residues. Per the germline V gene, CDR1 is MGHRA and CDR2 is YSYEKL.

The gene calls are TRBV9 and TRBJ1-4; D gene uncertain. V shed 7 bases and J shed 2 bases, with 12 bases lying between them. The CDR3 contains 14 residues. Germline V CDR1 and CDR2: SGDLS, YYNGEE. The CDR3: CASARRATNEKLFF. In nucleotides, the CDR3 is TGTGCCAGCGCAAGGAGGGCGACTAATGAAAAACTGTTTTTT.

The chain combines TRBV9 with TRBJ2-1; maybe TRBD2 (5 bases). CDR1 is SGDLS and CDR2 is YYNGEE in the germline V gene. CDR3 length: 15 residues. V lost 4 bases and J lost 2, with 13 bases in between. The CDR3 DNA is TGTGCCAGCAGCTCCGGAGGAGGCCCCTACAATGAGCAGTTCTTC. Protein: CASSSGGGPYNEQFF.

In this sample, this clone turned up once. The rearrangement uses TRBV27 and TRBJ2-7; a weak D match, TRBD1 (6 bases). V was clipped by 3 bases and J by 3 bases, with 18 bases between them. The CDR3 extends over 16 amino acids. Germline loops: CDR1 MNHEY, CDR2 SMNVEV (reference sequence). This chain's CDR3 is CASSFSTGERFYEQYF. In DNA form, the CDR3 reads TGTGCCAGCAGTTTCTCGACAGGAGAGCGCTTCTACGAGCAGTACTTC.

V gene TRBV30 combines with J gene TRBJ2-5; D remains unclear. The DNA end is a closer match to TRBJ2-7, so the J assignment may be wrong. Germline V gene sequence: CDR1 GTSNPN, CDR2 SVGIG (reference sequence). The CDR3 has 11 residues. The CDR3 DNA reads TGTGCCTGGGGAGCTTCCTACGAGCAGTACTTC. Its translation is CAWGASYEQYF.

The CDR3 DNA reads TGCGCCACATCCGAGGTAACTCCGGGGGTCACTGAAGCTTTCTTT. This sequence encodes CATSEVTPGVTEAFF. The V and J genes are TRBV4-1 and TRBJ1-1, with D possibly matching TRBD1 (5 bases). Germline CDR1 and CDR2: MGHRA and YSYEKL. This CDR3 has 15 residues. The V and J ends lost 10 bases and 4 bases respectively, with 22 bases between them.